The 28 T cell receptor beta chains below were found in one sample sequenced in a study of blood T cell repertoires in COVID-19. TCRdb keeps only in-frame clones here, not all; method: immunoSEQ multiplex PCR. The data hold roughly 70,000 clones, with roughly 89% observed a single time. The sample consisted of peripheral blood. The source of these receptors is a woman at least 80 years old with acute or convalescent COVID-19.

The CDR3 region is CASSSYGVNEKLFF. The CDR3 region has the DNA TGTGCCAGCAGCTCTTACGGAGTCAATGAAAAACTGTTTTTT. The rearrangement joins TRBV7-9 to TRBJ1-4; D is ambiguous. CDR1 SEHNR and CDR2 FQNEAQ come from the germline V gene (reference sequence). Trimming took off 4 bases at V and 5 bases at J, with 11 bases between the two ends. The CDR3 runs to 14 residues.

The chain combines TRBV5-6 with TRBJ2-7, with 11 bases fitting TRBD1. CDR1 and CDR2 from the germline V gene are SGHDT and YYEEEE. The CDR3 spans 13 residues. With 4 bases clipped from V and 7 bases from J, the junction kept 4 bases outside the gene matches. The DNA of the CDR3 is TGTGCCAGCAGCCGGACAGGGGGCTTTGAGCAGTACTTC. Residues: CASSRTGGFEQYF.

This chain links TRBV19 with TRBJ1-6, with D hard to call. V lost 2 bases to trimming and J lost 0 bases, with 8 bases between them. Germline V gives CDR1 LNHDA, CDR2 SQIVND (reference sequence). The CDR3 spans 16 residues. The CDR3 here is CASSISGVSYNSPLHF. In nucleotides, the CDR3 is TGTGCCAGTAGTATAAGCGGAGTCTCCTATAATTCACCCCTCCACTTT.

A single count supports this clone. The J gene is TRBJ2-5, the V gene TRBV5-1; 7 bases line up with TRBD2. There are 16 residues in the CDR3. Unmatched junction bases numbered 10, after V lost 0 bases and J lost 5 bases. Germline CDR1 is SGHRS and CDR2 is YFSETQ. In DNA form, the CDR3 reads TGCGCCAGCAGCTTGGGAGGGAGGGCCTTAGTGGAGACCCAGTACTTC. Encoded protein: CASSLGGRALVETQYF.

The chain uses TRBV28 and TRBJ1-1; D is unclear. From germline, CDR1 is MDHEN and CDR2 SYDVKM. V was shortened by 5 bases and J by 4 bases, with 14 bases between the two germline ends. The CDR3 is made up of 14 amino acids. CDR3: CASSPGRMSTEAFF. CDR3 coding DNA: TGTGCCAGCAGTCCAGGCCGTATGAGCACTGAAGCTTTCTTT.

The rearrangement joins TRBV7-2 to TRBJ2-7; TRBD2 agrees at 7 bases. CDR3 length equals 14 residues. CDR1 and CDR2 (germline): SGHTA, FQGNSA. The ends lost 5 bases at V and 7 bases at J; junction bases unmatched: 11. CDR3 in DNA: TGTGCCAGCAGCCGGACTAGGGAAATCGTTGAGCAGTACTTC. It yields the protein CASSRTREIVEQYF.

V usage is TRBV24-1 and J usage is TRBJ1-4; 9 positions agree with TRBD1. The CDR3 covers 16 residues. Germline V gene sequence: CDR1 KGHDR, CDR2 SFDVKD. V shed 5 bases, J shed 3 bases, and the junction held 6 bases outside the gene matches. The CDR3 DNA follows: TGTGCCACCAGTGCCCAGACAGGGGGAGCTAATGAAAAACTGTTTTTT. Translation gives CATSAQTGGANEKLFF.

V usage is TRBV3-1 (or the pseudogene TRBV3-2) and J usage is TRBJ2-1; D not certain. The germline CDR1 and CDR2 sequences are LGHDT and YNNKEL (reference sequence). The CDR3 covers 13 residues. The V end was cut by 2 bases, the J end by 6 bases, with 8 bases between. CDR3: CASSQPSRNEQFF. CDR3 bases: TGTGCCAGCAGCCAACCCTCCCGCAATGAGCAGTTCTTC.

This clone occurred once. This chain connects TRBV5-1 to TRBJ1-1; TRBD1 aligns across 7 bases. Germline V gene lookup returns CDR1 SGHRS and CDR2 YFSETQ. Trimming removed 4 bases from V and 4 bases from J; junction bases left unmatched: 7. The CDR3 is made up of 14 amino acids. CDR3 nucleotides: TGCGCCAGCAGCCGTCAGGGGGGCATCACTGAAGCTTTCTTT. Its protein product is CASSRQGGITEAFF.

The rearrangement links TRBV15 to TRBJ2-3, with 9 positions matching TRBD1. Germline CDR1 is LNHNV and CDR2 is YYDKDF (reference sequence). The CDR3 is made up of 19 amino acids. The V segment lost 2 bases and the J segment 0 bases; nucleotides outside the gene matches: 12. The CDR3 nucleotides are TGTGCCACCAGCAGATCCCGGGACAGGGTTTTGAGAAGCACAGATACGCAGTATTTT. Translated, it gives CATSRSRDRVLRSTDTQYF.

This clone occurred once. The chain is built from TRBV1 and TRBJ2-6; the table calls TRBD1, which could not be checked here. TRBV1 is termed a pseudogene. The CDR3 covers 18 residues. The CDR3 sequence: CTGSVRSLCTSRANVLTF. In DNA, the CDR3 is TGCACCGGCAGTGTAAGAAGTTTGTGCACAAGTCGGGCCAACGTCCTGACTTTC.

V usage is TRBV18 and J usage is TRBJ1-5; possibly TRBD1 for D (5 bases). The CDR3 runs to 16 residues. The V end lost 3 bases, the J end lost 2 bases, and 14 bases lay between the germline ends. The germline V gene has CDR1 KGHSH and CDR2 LQKENI. For the CDR3, the DNA is TGTGCCAGCTCACCCGCGGGGGTAAGGGGCAATCAGCCCCAGCATTTT. Protein: CASSPAGVRGNQPQHF.

The J gene is TRBJ1-1, the V gene TRBV5-1; 9 bases are a match to TRBD1. With V trimmed by 4 bases and J by 4 bases, 8 bases remained unmatched. The germline gives CDR1 SGHRS, CDR2 YFSETQ. This CDR3 spans 15 amino acids. CDR3 sequence (DNA): TGCGCCAGCAGCCTCACGGGACAGGGTGGCACTGAAGCTTTCTTT. Translated, it gives CASSLTGQGGTEAFF. Full variable domain (missing parts from reference TRBV5-1 and TRBJ1-1): KAGVTQTPRYLIKTRGQQVTLSCSPISGHRSVSWYQQTPGQGLQFLFEYFSETQRNKGNFPGRFSGRQFSNSRSEMNVSTLELGDSALYLCASSLTGQGGTEAFFGQGTRLTVV.

The gene calls are TRBV12-3 or TRBV12-4 and TRBJ1-2, with unresolved D. With 3 bases removed from V and 6 bases from J, the gap between germline ends came to 11 bases. The CDR3 has 13 residues. The CDR3 is CASSFTGNDGYTF. The CDR3 nucleotides are TGTGCCAGCAGTTTTACGGGGAACGATGGCTACACCTTC.

The V call is TRBV6-5, the J call TRBJ2-5, with D hard to call. Germline CDR1 is MNHEY and CDR2 is SVGAGI. V was shortened by 0 bases and J by 4 bases, with 12 bases between the two germline ends. The CDR3 sequence is 15 residues long. CDR3 protein: CASSYSKTLGETQYF. DNA of the CDR3: TGTGCCAGCAGTTACTCCAAAACGCTAGGAGAGACCCAGTACTTC.

The chain combines TRBV11-2 with TRBJ2-3; 16 bases match TRBD2. The germline CDR1 and CDR2 sequences are SGHAT and FQNNGV. This CDR3 has 19 residues. V shed 1 base and J 1 base; nucleotides not matched to a gene: 5. The CDR3 sequence is CASSLGLGLAGGRTDTQYF. The CDR3 nucleotides read TGTGCCAGCAGCTTAGGGCTGGGACTAGCGGGGGGGCGCACAGATACGCAGTATTTT.

The chain is built from TRBV4-1 and TRBJ2-5; D not resolved. CDR1 is MGHRA and CDR2 is YSYEKL in the germline V gene. The V end lost 0 bases, the J end lost 1 base, and 9 bases lay between the germline ends. This CDR3 is 15 amino acids long. The CDR3 DNA reads TGCGCCAGCAGCCAAGATAGCCTGATCCAAGAGACCCAGTACTTC. Its translation: CASSQDSLIQETQYF.

V usage is TRBV18 and J usage is TRBJ1-6; TRBD1 is a possible D gene (6 bases). V was trimmed by 3 bases and J by 8 bases, leaving 11 bases between them. CDR1 is KGHSH and CDR2 is LQKENI in the germline V gene. The CDR3 loop spans 14 amino acids. The CDR3 DNA follows: TGTGCCAGCTCACCGACAGGTACGGATTCACCCCTCCACTTT. Its translation: CASSPTGTDSPLHF.

The CDR3 sequence: CASRRTGDSPLHF. CDR3 sequence (DNA): TGTGCCAGTAGGAGGACAGGGGATTCACCCCTCCACTTT. The gene calls are TRBV19 and TRBJ1-6, with 9 positions matching TRBD1. The CDR3 covers 13 residues. CDR1 and CDR2 from the germline V gene are LNHDA and SQIVND (reference sequence). V shed 6 bases, J shed 8 bases, and the junction held 2 bases outside the gene matches.

The V call is TRBV5-4, the J call TRBJ2-5; D is unresolved. The CDR3 has 12 residues. Per germline, CDR1 SGHNT and CDR2 YYREEE (reference sequence). The V end lost 4 bases, the J end lost 5 bases, and 9 bases lay between the germline ends. The CDR3 nucleotides read TGTGCCAGCAGCCGTGAGGAGGAGACCCAGTACTTC. Translation gives CASSREEETQYF.

CDR3 sequence reads: CATSGGTSGANVLTF. For the CDR3, the DNA is TGTGCCACCTCGGGGGGGACCTCTGGGGCCAACGTCCTGACTTTC. This sequence joins TRBV10-3 and TRBJ2-6, with 8 bases matching TRBD2. The CDR3 has 15 residues. V lost 10 bases, J lost 0 bases, and 5 bases stayed unmatched. Germline CDR1 and CDR2: ENHRY and SYGVKD.

This chain joins TRBV3-1 (or the pseudogene TRBV3-2) and TRBJ2-2; tentatively, D is TRBD1 (5 bases). The V end was cut by 2 bases, the J end by 5 bases, with 21 bases between. The CDR3 spans 18 residues. In germline, CDR1 is LGHDT, CDR2 YNNKEL (reference sequence). In nucleotides, the CDR3 is TGTGCCAGCAGCCAAAATGCAAATAGGGGTTTGCGGACCGGGGAGCTGTTTTTT. Amino acids: CASSQNANRGLRTGELFF.

V and J are TRBV5-4 and TRBJ2-3; unclear D gene. The CDR3 covers 12 residues. Trimming cost V 1 base and J 4 bases, with 4 bases left between them. The V gene's germline CDR1 is SGHNT and CDR2 YYREEE (reference sequence). The CDR3 DNA reads as TGTGCCAGCAGCTTGATCTCAGATACGCAGTATTTT. It codes for CASSLISDTQYF.

CDR3 sequence (DNA): TGCGCCAGCAGCGTTAGGGACAGGGACTACGAGCAGTACTTC. As protein: CASSVRDRDYEQYF. J is TRBJ2-7 and V is TRBV5-1; 9 nucleotides line up with TRBD1. The CDR3 extends over 14 amino acids. V was pared by 4 bases and J by 3 bases, with 5 bases of the junction left unmatched. Germline lookup yields CDR1 SGHRS and CDR2 YFSETQ.

This clone was observed a single time. The chain couples TRBV6-5 to TRBJ2-1; D is possibly TRBD1 (5 bases). This CDR3 has 12 residues. Trimming removed 4 bases at V and 8 bases at J, with 9 bases between. From germline, CDR1 is MNHEY and CDR2 SVGAGI. In DNA, the CDR3 is TGTGCCAGCAGTTCCAGGGTCCATGAGCAGTTCTTC. This sequence encodes CASSSRVHEQFF.

The V gene is TRBV7-2, the J gene TRBJ1-1; TRBD1 is a possible D gene (5 bases). Germline CDR1 SGHTA, CDR2 FQGNSA. Trimming took 0 bases from V and 5 from J, leaving 10 bases between them. This CDR3 has 14 amino acids. This CDR3 reads CASSLALRVTEAFF. Written as DNA, the CDR3 is TGTGCCAGCAGCTTAGCGCTCAGGGTGACTGAAGCTTTCTTT.

The rearrangement uses TRBV2 and TRBJ2-7; 10 bases line up with TRBD2. The CDR3 consists of 14 residues. The junction had 3 bases not matched to a gene; V was cut back by 4 bases and J by 3 bases. Germline loops: CDR1 SNHLY, CDR2 FYNNEI. The CDR3, as DNA: TGTGCCAGCAGTGTGTTAGCGGGGGGCTACGAGCAGTACTTC. This gives the protein CASSVLAGGYEQYF.

The V call is TRBV3-1 (or the pseudogene TRBV3-2), the J call TRBJ1-6; 8 nucleotides agree with TRBD1. CDR1 is LGHDT, CDR2 YNNKEL, per germline (reference sequence). J lost 7 bases, V lost 5 bases, and 4 bases had no gene match. The CDR3 has 14 amino acids. The CDR3 sequence is CASSYQGANSPLHF. The CDR3, as DNA: TGTGCCAGCAGCTATCAGGGGGCGAATTCACCCCTCCACTTT.